This entry is about one TCR beta chain. The antigen is undetermined. The data originate from a study of T cell responses to AZD1222 COVID-19 vaccine. The study's findings and limits: Researchers took repertoire samples only after the peak T cell response had come.

Using immunoSEQ multiplex PCR, the repertoire was profiled, and TCRdb retains in-frame clones only, with some absent. In the table there are about 150,000 clones, about 86% of which are singletons. Sequencing used peripheral blood, obtained on day 0 of MenACWY control vaccination. The sequence was collected from an adult in good health.

CDR3 residues: CASSPRETGDSGEQFF. The DNA for the CDR3 is TGTGCCAGCAGCCCCCGCGAGACAGGGGATTCGGGTGAGCAGTTCTTC. V gene TRBV11-3 combines with J gene TRBJ2-1, with 8 bases matching TRBD1. V was pared by 5 bases and J by 9 bases, with 15 bases of the junction left unmatched. The germline gives CDR1 SGHNT, CDR2 YENEEA. There are 16 residues in the CDR3.